These 6 T cell receptor beta chains share one sample of origin, sequenced in a study of CD8 T cells in ankylosing spondylitis. TCRdb analysed the 5' RACE reads with MiXCR anew, one entry per CDR3 protein. The sample holds approximately 300,000 distinct CDR3 sequences, around 7.6% seen once. Study findings and constraints: Seemingly characteristic of ankylosing spondylitis blood was a TCR beta motif consisting of 7 or 8 highly homologous variants.

Antigens for these TCRs are unknown. Specimen: blood, either unsorted or a sorted T cell fraction (not recorded which). These receptors came from a male donor with ankylosing spondylitis.

This clonotype was seen at least ten times. J is TRBJ1-2 and V is TRBV20-1, with 10 nucleotides matching TRBD1. The CDR3 extends over 14 amino acids. The V and J ends lost 1 base and 4 bases, in that order; junction bases with no gene match: 3. Germline CDR1 and CDR2: DFQATT and SNEGSKA (reference sequence). In DNA, the CDR3 is TGCAGTGCTAGAGGACAGGGGGCCATCTATGGCTACACCTTC. Protein product: CSARGQGAIYGYTF.

In this sample, this clonotype turned up a few times. The chain is built from TRBV3-1 and TRBJ1-5, with D uncertain. The CDR3 loop spans 12 amino acids. CDR1 and CDR2 from the germline V gene are LGHDT and YNNKEL (reference sequence). Trimming shortened V by 2 bases and J by 6 bases, and 5 bases separated the two germline ends. In DNA form, the CDR3 reads TGTGCCAGCAGCCAAAACACTCAGCCCCAGCATTTT. This sequence encodes CASSQNTQPQHF.

The chain carries TRBV4-2 and TRBJ2-1, with 10 bases fitting TRBD2. V was pared by 1 base and J by 4 bases, with 4 bases of the junction left unmatched. The CDR3 has 16 amino acids. The germline V gene encodes CDR1 LGHNA and CDR2 YNFKEQ. CDR3 sequence reads: CASSQATSGTYNEQFF. The CDR3 DNA is TGTGCCAGCAGCCAAGCTACTAGCGGGACGTACAATGAGCAGTTCTTC.

The V gene is TRBV29-1, the J gene TRBJ2-2; no definite D call. The CDR3 runs 12 residues. The V end was cut by 3 bases, the J end by 5 bases, with 7 bases between. The germline V gene encodes CDR1 SQVTM and CDR2 ANQGSEA. In DNA form, the CDR3 reads TGCAGCGTTGACGGTGGAACCGGGGAGCTGTTTTTT. Amino acids: CSVDGGTGELFF.

This clonotype was seen at least ten times. The genes are TRBV10-3 and TRBJ2-5; 7 bases are shared with TRBD2. This CDR3 is built from 14 residues. The germline V gene has CDR1 ENHRY and CDR2 SYGVKD. Germline trimming cut 4 bases from V and 5 bases from J; bases unmatched to any gene: 7. The CDR3 here is CAISGRGRGETQYF. CDR3 coding DNA: TGTGCCATCAGTGGAAGAGGGCGGGGGGAGACCCAGTACTTC.

This clonotype was counted at least ten times. V gene TRBV7-2 combines with J gene TRBJ1-5; D is unclear. Trimming stripped 4 bases from V and 5 bases from J, with 9 bases between. The CDR3 is 13 residues long. From germline, CDR1 is SGHTA and CDR2 FQGNSA. The CDR3 DNA is TGTGCCAGCAGCTACGGCGGGGATCAGCCCCAGCATTTT. Residues: CASSYGGDQPQHF.